A selection of T cell receptor beta chains follows, all from one sample in a study of post-analysis software for immune sequencing data. TCRdb passed the PCR reads through MiXCR, listing each CDR3 protein once. The sample has 750,000 to 950,000 distinct CDR3 sequences, roughly 50% seen once. Material for sequencing was blood. These receptor sequences come from a girl aged 5 to 17 with multiple sclerosis. The CDR3 runs from the conserved cysteine through the conserved F or W. D genes are given only for firm matches. Clone size is stated in some rows and not others, as once, few, many or a class when expanded.

NA TRBJ2-5 TRBV4-1 NA TGCGCCAGCAGCTCCTCCTCGTACCAAGAGACCCAGTACTTC CASSSSSYQETQYF
NA TRBJ2-3 TRBV20-1 TRBD2 TGCAGTGCTAGAGACCCTAGCGGGGACTTCGATACGCAGTATTTT CSARDPSGDFDTQYF
few TRBJ2-7 TRBV29-1 NA TGCAGCGTTGCTGGACTCTCCCTCTCCTACGAGCAGTACTTC CSVAGLSLSYEQYF
NA TRBJ1-2 TRBV29-1 NA TGCAGCGTTGAAGATGCGACAGCTAACTATGGCTACACCTTC CSVEDATANYGYTF
NA TRBJ2-1 TRBV5-1 TRBD2 TGCGCCAGCAGCTTACTTCGACTAGCGGGGGAGGGCAGTGAGCAGTTCTTC CASSLLRLAGEGSEQFF
few TRBJ2-7 TRBV7-9 NA TGTGCCAGCAGCAAAGTGGGACCGAACGTCGAGCAGTACTTC CASSKVGPNVEQYF
NA TRBJ2-7 TRBV3-1 TRBD1 TGTGCCAGCAGCCGTAGGGACAGGGGGCATGTCGAGCAGTACTTC CASSRRDRGHVEQYF
NA TRBJ2-7 TRBV7-8 NA TGTGCCAGCAGCCCATCCGCCGGCTTGGTGCAGTACTTC CASSPSAGLVQYF
NA TRBJ2-7 TRBV7-9 TRBD2 TGTGCCAGCAGCTTAACCCTAGCGGGAGAGGAGTACGAGCAGTACTTC CASSLTLAGEEYEQYF
NA TRBJ1-2 TRBV9 NA TGTGCCAGCAGCGTAGCTACTTGGGATAGGGATACGGATGGCTACACCTTC CASSVATWDRDTDGYTF
few TRBJ1-5 TRBV20-1 NA TGCAGTGCTAGAGCAATGACAGAGCTAAGCAATCAGCCCCAGCATTTT CSARAMTELSNQPQHF
few TRBJ2-1 TRBV7-2 TRBD2 TGTGCCAGCAGCAAGACCTTTAGCGGGGGCTCCTACAATGAGCAGTTCTTC CASSKTFSGGSYNEQFF
NA TRBJ1-2 TRBV7-9 TRBD1 TGTGCCAGCAGCCTCCCCGGGACAGGCTATGGCTACACCTTC CASSLPGTGYGYTF
NA TRBJ2-1 TRBV18 NA TGTGCCAGCTCACCAGAACAGGTAGGGCAGTTCTTC CASSPEQVGQFF
NA TRBJ2-6 TRBV5-6 NA TGTGCCAGCAGCCGGCGCGCTGGGGCCAACGTCCTGACTTTC CASSRRAGANVLTF
NA TRBJ2-3 TRBV14 NA TGTGCCAGCAGCCAAGTGGCGTGGAATACGCAGTATTTT CASSQVAWNTQYF
NA TRBJ2-7 TRBV7-2 TRBD2 TGTGCCAGCAGCTTAGCCACGAGCGGGAGGGTTTCCTACGAGCAGTACTTC CASSLATSGRVSYEQYF
NA TRBJ2-3 TRBV6-5 NA TGTGCCAGCAGCCCTGAGGGGCTGAGGGATACGCAGTATTTT CASSPEGLRDTQYF
few TRBJ2-3 TRBV20-1 NA TGCAGTGCCAGTCTCCGGGGAACCGGCACAGATACGCAGTATTTT CSASLRGTGTDTQYF
NA TRBJ1-1 TRBV29-1 TRBD1 TGCAGCGTTAGGGGGCGAAGGACTGAAGCTTTCTTT CSVRGRRTEAFF
few TRBJ2-7 TRBV15 NA TGTGCCACCAGCAGAGTGGCAGGGGGGTTCTACGAGCAGTACTTC CATSRVAGGFYEQYF
once TRBJ1-1 TRBV5-1 NA TGCGCCAGCAGTAAGGCCCCGGACAGAAACACTGAAGCTTTCTTT CASSKAPDRNTEAFF
NA TRBJ2-3 TRBV5-1 NA TGCGCCAGCAGCTCTAACGGACTCGGAGATACGCAGTATTTT CASSSNGLGDTQYF
NA TRBJ2-7 TRBV7-4 NA TGTGCCAAAAGTAGGGTTGGCGAGCAGTACTTC CAKSRVGEQYF
NA TRBJ1-5 TRBV6-6 NA TGTGCCAGCAGGGAGACCTCGGGGAATCAGCCCCAGCATTTT CASRETSGNQPQHF
NA TRBJ2-4 TRBV7-9 NA TGTGCCAGCAGCTTCTCACAAACGGGAGAGCAGTACTTC CASSFSQTGEQYF
NA TRBJ2-5 TRBV12-5 TRBD2 TGTGCTAGTGGTTTGTGGGAGGGCGGCTCAGAGACCCAGTACTTC CASGLWEGGSETQYF